The subject of this entry is one T cell receptor (beta chain). Its specificity is not known. Produced via immunoSEQ multiplex PCR; TCRdb's table is partial and in-frame only. This table holds some 220,000 clones, about 89% found once. These data are taken from a study of cytomegalovirus exposure and HLA in healthy donors. Study-wide context: A subsequent analysis stated that the 100 to 150 validation repertoires were run on the same platform as the roughly 670 first-cohort repertoires. Points from the study as a whole: TCR clusters originating in the first cohort tended to co-occur in the 110 or so validation repertoires, according to a later analysis. Whilst most TCR sequences proved rare, a subset of public TCRs occurred across many donors. A list of around 160 TCR beta chains associated with cytomegalovirus was given.

Germline V gene data show CDR1 as MGHRA and CDR2 as YSYEKL. V lost 3 bases and J 10 bases, leaving 13 bases between the germline ends. This CDR3 has 13 residues. This clonotype originated in a woman between 18 and 29 years old in good health and CMV-seronegative. Sample: PBMCs. V gene TRBV4-1 combines with J gene TRBJ2-1, with D possibly being TRBD1 (5 bases). The CDR3 here is CASSQDRGAEQFF. Here the CDR3 DNA reads TGCGCCAGCAGCCAGGATAGGGGTGCGGAGCAGTTCTTC.